These 22 T cell receptor beta chains were all obtained from the same sample, sequenced in a study of CD8 T cells in Susac syndrome. cDNA came from around 0.5 to 1 ug RNA primed by random hexamers. Each CDR3 protein gets one entry after TCRdb re-called the immunoSEQ multiplex PCR reads with MiXCR. The data contain about 200,000 distinct CDR3 sequences, more than 85% of them singletons. Sequencing was performed on CD8+ T cells from PBMCs. The receptors shown here come from a human donor with multiple sclerosis.

In its sample, this clonotype was seen once. The V call is TRBV7-2, the J call TRBJ2-3; 10 bases agree with TRBD2. V lost 5 bases, J lost 1 base, and 12 bases stayed unmatched. The CDR3 consists of 18 residues. The germline V gene has CDR1 SGHTA and CDR2 FQGNSA. The CDR3 is CASSTLPRLAGRTDTQYF. The CDR3 region has the DNA TGTGCCAGCAGCACTCTACCTCGACTAGCGGGCCGCACAGATACGCAGTATTTT.

The chain recombines TRBV19 with TRBJ1-1, with D tentatively TRBD1 (5 bases). Germline CDR1 reads LNHDA; CDR2 reads SQIVND (reference sequence). Deletions cut 5 bases from V and 1 base from J, with 14 bases between. The CDR3 spans 15 residues. The CDR3 DNA sequence: TGTGCCAGTAGTTCTAACCAGGGAGCGAACACTGAAGCTTTCTTT. It encodes CASSSNQGANTEAFF.

The genes are TRBV28 and TRBJ2-3; D uncertain. The CDR3 totals 14 residues. Trimming cost V 3 bases and J 2 bases, with 9 bases left between them. Germline assignment: CDR1 MDHEN and CDR2 SYDVKM. The DNA for the CDR3 is TGTGCCAGCAGTTTCGCGTCACACACAGATACGCAGTATTTT. As protein: CASSFASHTDTQYF.

The V call is TRBV7-2, the J call TRBJ1-5; a weak D match, TRBD1 (5 bases). V dropped 5 bases and J dropped 5 bases, with 19 bases sitting between them. This CDR3 is 16 amino acids long. Germline V lookup: CDR1 SGHTA, CDR2 FQGNSA. The CDR3 DNA reads as TGTGCCAGCAGCACCCATGAGGGGCGCGGGGATCAGCCCCAGCATTTT. This translates into CASSTHEGRGDQPQHF.

The V gene is TRBV28, the J gene TRBJ2-5; D not resolved. V lost 2 bases and J lost 7, with 11 bases in between. Germline V gives CDR1 MDHEN, CDR2 SYDVKM. This CDR3 is 13 amino acids long. CDR3 coding DNA: TGTGCCAGCAGTTTAAGTAGACTCGTGACCCAGTACTTC. Translating it yields CASSLSRLVTQYF.

The V gene is TRBV7-9, the J gene TRBJ2-1; D is undetermined. The CDR3 consists of 14 residues. In germline, CDR1 is SEHNR, CDR2 FQNEAQ (reference sequence). V lost 6 bases and J 2 bases, leaving 11 bases between the germline ends. The CDR3: CASSNSDTYNEQFF. CDR3 bases: TGTGCCAGCAGTAACTCCGACACCTACAATGAGCAGTTCTTC.

The chain combines TRBV6-2 or TRBV6-3 with TRBJ2-7, with a weak D call TRBD2 (5 bases). V was pared by 4 bases and J by 1 base, with 14 bases between. This CDR3 region has 15 residues. Germline CDR1 reads MNHEY; CDR2 reads SVGEGT. CDR3 bases: TGTGCCAGCAGTTCTGTATTAACGGGATCCTACGAGCAGTACTTC. It is translated as CASSSVLTGSYEQYF.

The V call is TRBV27, the J call TRBJ2-7, with 11 bases identical to TRBD2. Germline CDR1 reads MNHEY; CDR2 reads SMNVEV (reference sequence). The V segment lost 2 bases and the J segment 6 bases; nucleotides outside the gene matches: 3. The CDR3 runs 14 residues. CDR3 bases: TGTGCCAGCAGTTTAAAGACTAGCGGGACCGAGCAGTACTTC. Translation: CASSLKTSGTEQYF.

The rearrangement links TRBV20-1 to TRBJ2-1; D is possibly TRBD2 (6 bases). Germline values: CDR1 DFQATT, CDR2 SNEGSKA (reference sequence). The CDR3 sequence is 16 residues long. V was clipped by 0 bases and J by 0 bases, with 12 bases between them. The CDR3 DNA reads as TGCAGTGCTAGAGAAGTGGCTAGCGACTCCTACAATGAGCAGTTCTTC. As protein: CSAREVASDSYNEQFF.

This chain uses TRBV12-3 or TRBV12-4 with TRBJ2-1, with D possibly TRBD2 on 5 matching bases. This CDR3 spans 12 amino acids. V was pared by 6 bases and J by 11 bases, with 14 bases between. The DNA for the CDR3 is TGTGCCAGCAGCAATCTCGCGGGTCAGCAGTTCTTC. Protein sequence: CASSNLAGQQFF.

The chain has TRBV29-1 and TRBJ1-2; 11 bases line up with TRBD1. Looked up from germline, CDR1 is SQVTM and CDR2 is ANQGSEA. CDR3 length equals 13 residues. Trimming took 7 bases from V and 3 from J; bases not matched to a gene: 4. The CDR3 here is CSATGQGDYGYTF. CDR3 coding DNA: TGCAGCGCAACGGGACAGGGGGACTATGGCTACACCTTC.

This chain links TRBV13 with TRBJ2-2, with D perhaps assigned TRBD1 or TRBD2 (5 bases each). The CDR3 runs 15 residues. V was trimmed by 1 base and J by 5 bases, leaving 11 bases between them. CDR1 is PRHDT, CDR2 FYEKMQ, per germline (reference sequence). CDR3 sequence reads: CASSLAGTGTGELFF. CDR3 nucleotide sequence: TGTGCCAGCAGCTTAGCGGGGACGGGGACCGGGGAGCTGTTTTTT.

CDR3 nucleotide sequence: TGTGCCAGCAGCCCCTTCCCCCCGGGGGCTAATGAAAAACTGTTTTTT. Translated, it gives CASSPFPPGANEKLFF. The chain uses TRBV5-6 and TRBJ1-4, with a weak D call TRBD1 (5 bases). The CDR3 extends over 16 amino acids. Germline V gene lookup returns CDR1 SGHDT and CDR2 YYEEEE. V gave up 4 bases and J gave up 3 bases, with 16 bases separating them.

This clonotype came up once. This chain connects TRBV28 to TRBJ2-7, with TRBD2 matching over 10 bases. Germline CDR1 and CDR2: MDHEN and SYDVKM. The CDR3 is made up of 16 amino acids. J lost 5 bases, V lost 5 bases, and 12 bases had no gene match. The CDR3 DNA is TGTGCCAGCAGTCCCGGATTGGGACTAGCGTCTCACGAGCAGTACTTC. This translates into CASSPGLGLASHEQYF. Variable domain in full (rest from reference TRBV28 and TRBJ2-7): DVKVTQSSRYLVKRTGEKVFLECVQDMDHENMFWYRQDPGLGLRLIYFSYDVKMKEKGDIPEGYSVSREKKERFSLILESASTNQTSMYLCASSPGLGLASHEQYFGPGTRLTVT.

The V call is TRBV15, the J call TRBJ2-4; D remains ambiguous. The CDR3 totals 14 residues. Looked up from germline, CDR1 is LNHNV and CDR2 is YYDKDF (reference sequence). The V end lost 5 bases, the J end lost 7 bases, and 15 bases lay between the germline ends. The CDR3 reads CATSHHRAKNIQYF. CDR3 sequence (DNA): TGTGCCACCAGCCACCACAGAGCAAAGAACATTCAGTACTTC.

This chain joins TRBV4-1 and TRBJ2-6, with 8 bases that match TRBD1. Germline assignment: CDR1 MGHRA and CDR2 YSYEKL. Losses at the gene ends were 3 bases for V and 0 bases for J; bases not matched to a gene: 7. This CDR3 has 18 residues. CDR3 in amino acids: CASSQDPTGDSGANVLTF. The CDR3 region has the DNA TGCGCCAGCAGCCAGGATCCGACAGGGGACTCTGGGGCCAACGTCCTGACTTTC.

The chain uses TRBV7-9 and TRBJ2-7; the D is unclear. There are 15 residues in the CDR3. Germline assignment: CDR1 SEHNR and CDR2 FQNEAQ (reference sequence). Trimming cost V 4 bases and J 4 bases, with 17 bases left between them. The chain's CDR3 is CASSSTTSQSYEQYF. The DNA for the CDR3 is TGTGCCAGCAGCTCCACCACCTCCCAGTCGTACGAGCAGTACTTC.

The gene calls are TRBV6-1 and TRBJ2-2; D is perhaps TRBD1 (6 bases). V dropped 4 bases and J dropped 3 bases, with 21 bases sitting between them. CDR3 length: 18 residues. Per the germline V gene, CDR1 is MNHNS and CDR2 is SASEGT. CDR3 DNA: TGTGCCAGCAGTGCTGCCTATATTGACAGGCCAGACACCGGGGAGCTGTTTTTT. As protein: CASSAAYIDRPDTGELFF.

Only one count was recorded for this clonotype. The chain couples TRBV6-1 to TRBJ2-7; 10 bases fit TRBD2. Germline V gene lookup returns CDR1 MNHNS and CDR2 SASEGT. V trimming: 5 bases; J trimming: 6 bases; junction bases outside the gene matches: 16. The CDR3 covers 17 residues. CDR3 protein: CASSPSSGGPSRAEQYF. The CDR3, as DNA: TGTGCCAGCAGTCCATCTAGCGGGGGCCCCTCAAGAGCCGAGCAGTACTTC.

The rearrangement joins TRBV3-1 to TRBJ2-4; TRBD1 matches at 7 bases. CDR1 and CDR2 from the germline V gene are LGHDT and YNNKEL (reference sequence). The trim removed 5 bases at V and 0 bases at J, leaving 7 bases unmatched. This CDR3 comprises 16 residues. Here the CDR3 DNA reads TGTGCCAGCAGCGAGGGACAGCGGTTAGCCAAAAACATTCAGTACTTC. It yields the protein CASSEGQRLAKNIQYF.

This clonotype was recorded once. This sequence joins TRBV9 and TRBJ2-7, with a weak D call TRBD2 (5 bases). The CDR3 covers 16 residues. Germline V gene lookup returns CDR1 SGDLS and CDR2 YYNGEE. Trimming took off 3 bases at V and 1 base at J, with 17 bases between the two ends. CDR3 residues: CASSGSVGSGSYEQYF. The CDR3 DNA is TGTGCCAGCAGCGGATCCGTTGGGTCGGGGTCCTACGAGCAGTACTTC.

The J gene is TRBJ1-2, the V gene TRBV19, with TRBD1 identical over 9 bases. Per germline, CDR1 LNHDA and CDR2 SQIVND (reference sequence). CDR3 size: 14 residues. The V gene end was trimmed by 3 bases and the J gene end by 2 bases; junction bases not matched to a gene: 1. The CDR3 is CASSIGTGNYGYTF. The CDR3 nucleotides are TGTGCCAGTAGTATCGGGACAGGGAACTATGGCTACACCTTC.